Below, one T cell receptor (beta chain) is given with its context. What it binds is unknown. With the Oncomine TCR Beta short-read assay, DNA from cultured CD4+ T cells was sequenced. MiXCR, applied by TCRdb to the PCR reads, yields one record per CDR3 protein. The sample lists thousands of distinct CDR3 sequences, roughly 50% occurring once. This sample is drawn from a study of vaccination and CD4 T cells after COVID-19. Study at large: The convalescents, six males and four females, included two who were Hispanic.

The treatment was: approximately 10-day PBMC culture with coronavirus spike peptide pools or control peptides (ViraFEST assay). The CDR3 covers 14 residues. Germline CDR1 reads SGHRS; CDR2 reads YFSETQ. With V trimmed by 3 bases and J by 7 bases, 9 bases remained unmatched. The material sequenced was CD4+ T cells from blood, cultured in vitro. The V call is TRBV5-1, the J call TRBJ2-5; TRBD1 agrees at 7 bases. The source of this sequence is a human donor who had recovered from COVID-19. The CDR3 loop is CASSYGQASGTQYF. The CDR3 nucleotides are TGCGCCAGCAGCTACGGACAGGCGTCGGGGACCCAGTACTTC.